The T cell receptor (beta chain) described here comes from a study of blood T cell repertoires in COVID-19. Across the whole study: Italy, Spain and the United States were the sources of the convalescent and acute COVID-19 samples. In each case, the material was cDNA or gDNA derived from T cells, B-cell-depleted T cells, or PBMCs.

Per the authors' pipeline: Nucleated cell counts were estimated from reference gene primer amplification. Libraries were prepared by immunoSEQ multiplex PCR; TCRdb keeps only in-frame clonotypes and omits some of them. That table is the source of V, J and clone size, and D and trimming were worked out from the DNA. The table includes 97,000 or so clones, around 87% detected once. V was trimmed by 3 bases and J by 5 bases, leaving 13 bases between them. There are 14 residues in the CDR3. Germline V gives CDR1 ENHRY, CDR2 SYGVKD. The genes are TRBV10-3 and TRBJ2-5, with a possible D match to TRBD2 (6 bases). Sequenced input: peripheral blood. This clonotype originated in a man aged 45-60 years with active or convalescent COVID-19. In nucleotides, the CDR3 is TGTGCCATCAGTGATGGTCCAGGGAGGGAGACCCAGTACTTC. Its translation is CAISDGPGRETQYF.